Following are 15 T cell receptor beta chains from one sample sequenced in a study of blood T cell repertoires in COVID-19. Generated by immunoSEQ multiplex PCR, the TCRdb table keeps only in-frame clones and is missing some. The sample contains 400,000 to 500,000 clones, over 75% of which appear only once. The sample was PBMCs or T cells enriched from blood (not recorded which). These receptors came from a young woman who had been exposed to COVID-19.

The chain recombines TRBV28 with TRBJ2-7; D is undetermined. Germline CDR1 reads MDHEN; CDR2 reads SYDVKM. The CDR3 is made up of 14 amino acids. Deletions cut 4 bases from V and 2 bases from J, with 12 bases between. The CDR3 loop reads CASSSRLDPYEQYF. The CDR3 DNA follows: TGTGCCAGCAGTTCCCGGCTAGACCCCTACGAGCAGTACTTC.

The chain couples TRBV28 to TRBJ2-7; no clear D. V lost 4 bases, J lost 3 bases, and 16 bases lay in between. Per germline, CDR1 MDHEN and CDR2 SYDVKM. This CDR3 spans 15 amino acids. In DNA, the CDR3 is TGTGCCAGCAGTTCTCCGGTCATTTTATACTACGAGCAGTACTTC. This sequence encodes CASSSPVILYYEQYF.

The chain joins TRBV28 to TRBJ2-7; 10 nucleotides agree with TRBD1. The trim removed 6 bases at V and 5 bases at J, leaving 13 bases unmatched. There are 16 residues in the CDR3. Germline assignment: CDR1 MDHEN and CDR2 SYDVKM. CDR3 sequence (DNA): TGTGCCAGCAGCGTTCCACCGGGACAGGGGCCTGACGAGCAGTACTTC. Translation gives CASSVPPGQGPDEQYF.

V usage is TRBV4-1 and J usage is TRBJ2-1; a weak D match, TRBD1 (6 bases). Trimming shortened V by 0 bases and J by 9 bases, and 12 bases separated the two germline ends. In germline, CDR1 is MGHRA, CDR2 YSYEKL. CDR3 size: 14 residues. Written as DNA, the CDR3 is TGCGCCAGCAGCCAAGAAACGAGGGGGTCTGAGCAGTTCTTC. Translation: CASSQETRGSEQFF.

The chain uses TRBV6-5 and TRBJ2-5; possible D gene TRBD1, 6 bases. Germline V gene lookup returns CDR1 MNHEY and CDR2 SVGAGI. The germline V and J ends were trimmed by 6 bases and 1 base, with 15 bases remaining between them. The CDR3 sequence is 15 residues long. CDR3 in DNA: TGTGCCAGCAGGGGCTGGGGGCCCGCCCAAGAGACCCAGTACTTC. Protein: CASRGWGPAQETQYF.

CDR3: CASSLGQGLFGELFF. For the CDR3, the DNA is TGCGCCAGCAGCTTGGGACAGGGGTTATTCGGGGAGCTGTTTTTT. This chain uses TRBV5-1 with TRBJ2-2, with 8 bases matching TRBD1. This CDR3 region has 15 residues. The J segment lost 7 bases and the V segment lost 0 bases, leaving 5 bases of the junction unmatched. CDR1 SGHRS and CDR2 YFSETQ come from the germline V gene.

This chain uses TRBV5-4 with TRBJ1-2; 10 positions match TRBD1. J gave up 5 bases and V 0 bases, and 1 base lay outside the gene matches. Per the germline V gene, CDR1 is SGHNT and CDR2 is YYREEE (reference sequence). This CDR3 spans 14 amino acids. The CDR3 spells CASSLGTGGYGYTF. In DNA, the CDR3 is TGTGCCAGCAGCTTGGGGACAGGGGGTTATGGCTACACCTTC.

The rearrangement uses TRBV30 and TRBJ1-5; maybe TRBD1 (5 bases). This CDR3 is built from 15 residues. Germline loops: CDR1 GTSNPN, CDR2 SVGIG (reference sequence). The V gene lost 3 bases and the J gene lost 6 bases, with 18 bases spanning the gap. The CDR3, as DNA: TGTGCCTGGAGGCCTGGGGCAGGGTTGTCTCAGCCCCAGCATTTT. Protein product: CAWRPGAGLSQPQHF.

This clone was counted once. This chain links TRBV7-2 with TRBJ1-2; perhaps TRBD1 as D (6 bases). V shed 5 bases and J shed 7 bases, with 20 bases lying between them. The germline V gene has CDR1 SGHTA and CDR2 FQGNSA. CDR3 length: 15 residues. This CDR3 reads CASSPRGAGTGGYTF. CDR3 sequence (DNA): TGTGCCAGCAGCCCCCGGGGGGCGGGAACAGGTGGCTACACCTTC. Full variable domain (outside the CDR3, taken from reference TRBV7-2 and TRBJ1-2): GAGVSQSPSNKVTEKGKDVELRCDPISGHTALYWYRQSLGQGLEFLIYFQGNSAPDKSGLPSDRFSAERTGGSVSTLTIQRTQQEDSAVYLCASSPRGAGTGGYTFGSGTRLTVV.

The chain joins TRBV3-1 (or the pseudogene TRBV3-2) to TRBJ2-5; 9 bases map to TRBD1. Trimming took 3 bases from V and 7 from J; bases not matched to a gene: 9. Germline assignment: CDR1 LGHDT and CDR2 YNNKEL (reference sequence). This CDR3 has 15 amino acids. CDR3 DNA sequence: TGTGCCAGCAGCCAGGGGACAGGGACGGGGGGGACCCAGTACTTC. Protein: CASSQGTGTGGTQYF.

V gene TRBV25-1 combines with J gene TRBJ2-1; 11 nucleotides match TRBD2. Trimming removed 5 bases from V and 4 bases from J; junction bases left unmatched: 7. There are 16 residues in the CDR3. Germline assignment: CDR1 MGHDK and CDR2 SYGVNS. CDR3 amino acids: CASSSLAGGTYNEQFF. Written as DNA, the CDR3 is TGTGCCAGCAGTTCCCTAGCGGGGGGAACTTACAATGAGCAGTTCTTC.

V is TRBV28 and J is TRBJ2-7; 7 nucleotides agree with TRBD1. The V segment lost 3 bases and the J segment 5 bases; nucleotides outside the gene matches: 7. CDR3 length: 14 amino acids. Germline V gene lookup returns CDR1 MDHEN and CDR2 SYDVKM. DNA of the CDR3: TGTGCCAGCAGTTTTCGGGACAGACGGAACGAGCAGTACTTC. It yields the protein CASSFRDRRNEQYF.

CDR3 residues: CASSPTGVDQPQHF. The CDR3 coding sequence is TGTGCCAGCAGCCCTACAGGGGTAGATCAGCCCCAGCATTTT. V usage is TRBV9 and J usage is TRBJ1-5, with 7 bases that match TRBD1. CDR1 and CDR2 from the germline V gene are SGDLS and YYNGEE. Trimming took 4 bases from V and 5 from J; bases not matched to a gene: 6. This CDR3 comprises 14 residues.

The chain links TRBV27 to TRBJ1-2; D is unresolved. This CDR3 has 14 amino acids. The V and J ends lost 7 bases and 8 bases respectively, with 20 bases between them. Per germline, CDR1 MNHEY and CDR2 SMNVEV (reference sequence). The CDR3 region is CASTPVPGLGGYTF. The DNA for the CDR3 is TGTGCCAGCACCCCAGTTCCGGGGTTGGGGGGCTACACCTTC.

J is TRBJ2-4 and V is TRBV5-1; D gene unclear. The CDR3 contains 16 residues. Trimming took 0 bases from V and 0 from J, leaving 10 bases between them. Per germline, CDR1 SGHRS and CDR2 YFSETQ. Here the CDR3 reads CASSLGLSLAKNIQYF. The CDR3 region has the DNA TGCGCCAGCAGCTTGGGGCTGTCCCTAGCCAAAAACATTCAGTACTTC.